This section outlines one T cell receptor (beta chain) sequence together with its context. Its antigen remains unknown. This sample is part of a study of T cell responses to AZD1222 COVID-19 vaccine. Repertoires were generated with immunoSEQ multiplex PCR, while TCRdb's copy carries only in-frame clones and drops some. The repertoire holds about 60,000 clones, with 85% to 90% as singletons. Broader study findings: Clonal diversity may have been underestimated, and the donors were mostly white British, with more females than males. Of spike-specific TCRs, nearly half reportedly target regions left unmutated in variants. Repertoires were collected only later (after the peak T cell response had occurred).

This receptor was obtained from an adult in good health. The sequencing used peripheral blood, collected on day 0 of MenACWY control vaccination.

CDR3 loop: CASSQGQPVYGYTF. The CDR3 DNA reads TGCGCCAGCAGCCAAGGGCAACCCGTCTATGGCTACACCTTC. V is TRBV4-1 and J is TRBJ1-2, with D unresolved. V lost 1 base and J lost 4, with 10 bases in between. CDR1 is MGHRA, CDR2 YSYEKL, per germline. The CDR3 spans 14 residues.